This T cell receptor beta chain came from a study of T cells in Graves' hyperthyroidism and ophthalmopathy. General observations from the study: Also found in blood were most expanded thyroid clonotypes above 0.001. Ophthalmopathy got predicted by the model a median roughly six months before its onset.

Researchers took RNA transcripts and amplified the TCR beta CDR3 regions from them. TCR CDR3 underwent first-round RT-PCR with the HTBI primer set. TCRdb re-called the multiplex PCR reads with MiXCR, one entry per CDR3 protein. This table holds 30,000 to 35,000 distinct CDR3 sequences, around 52% found once. This CDR3 is 14 amino acids long. Germline V gene lookup returns CDR1 KGHSH and CDR2 LQKENI. V shed 3 bases and J shed 6 bases, with 12 bases lying between them. Notes on this clonotype: Its antigen is currently unknown.

This chain links TRBV18 with TRBJ2-1, with D tentatively TRBD1 (5 bases). The sample consisted of blood. The receptor was derived from a woman in her 40s with Graves' ophthalmopathy. The CDR3 region is CASSPQGPTNEQFF. The CDR3 region has the DNA TGTGCCAGCTCACCCCAGGGCCCTACCAATGAGCAGTTCTTC.